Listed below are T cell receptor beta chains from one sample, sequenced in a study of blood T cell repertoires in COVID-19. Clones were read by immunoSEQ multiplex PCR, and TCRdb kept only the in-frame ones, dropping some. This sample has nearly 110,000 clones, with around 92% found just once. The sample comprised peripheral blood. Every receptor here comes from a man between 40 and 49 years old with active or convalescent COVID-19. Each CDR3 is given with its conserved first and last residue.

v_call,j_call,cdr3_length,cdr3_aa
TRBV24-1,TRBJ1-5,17,CATSSAVGLISNQPQHF
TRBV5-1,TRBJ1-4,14,CASSETGAGEKLFF
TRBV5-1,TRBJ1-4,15,CASSLWRGTNEKLFF
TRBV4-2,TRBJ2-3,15,CASSQVSGTADTQYF
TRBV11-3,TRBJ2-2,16,CASSHDNTGNTGELFF
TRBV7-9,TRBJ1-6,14,CASSLEQYNSPLHF
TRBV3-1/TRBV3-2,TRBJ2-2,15,CASSQTGGNTGELFF
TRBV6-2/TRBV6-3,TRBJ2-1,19,CASSFRGGGIGTSYNEQFF
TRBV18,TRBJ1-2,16,CASSPPGQGAFSGYTF
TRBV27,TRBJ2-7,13,CASKRTGGYEQYF
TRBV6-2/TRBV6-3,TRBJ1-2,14,CASSYPDRVNGYTF
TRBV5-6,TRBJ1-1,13,CASSFYTGLGAFF
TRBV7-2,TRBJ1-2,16,CASSLSPDRVNYGYTF
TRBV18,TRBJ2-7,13,CASSPRVSYEQYF
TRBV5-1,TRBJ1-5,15,CASSLEGGGAQPQHF
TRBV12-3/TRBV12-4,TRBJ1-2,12,CASTGAYYGYTF
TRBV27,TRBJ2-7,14,CASLRLAGVGEQYF
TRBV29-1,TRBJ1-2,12,CSAGQGADGYTF
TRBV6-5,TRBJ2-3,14,CASSYSSSTDTQYF
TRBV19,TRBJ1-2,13,CASCRTGDYGYTF
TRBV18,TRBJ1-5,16,CASSPGQGDSNQPQHF
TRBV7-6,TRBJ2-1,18,CASSAGLAGMSSYNEQFF
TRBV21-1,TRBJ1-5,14,CASSLQTGYQPQHF
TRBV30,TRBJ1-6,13,CAWNSARNSPLHF
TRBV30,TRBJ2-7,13,CAWSAWGHDEQYF
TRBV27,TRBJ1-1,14,CASSHWTGGGEAFF